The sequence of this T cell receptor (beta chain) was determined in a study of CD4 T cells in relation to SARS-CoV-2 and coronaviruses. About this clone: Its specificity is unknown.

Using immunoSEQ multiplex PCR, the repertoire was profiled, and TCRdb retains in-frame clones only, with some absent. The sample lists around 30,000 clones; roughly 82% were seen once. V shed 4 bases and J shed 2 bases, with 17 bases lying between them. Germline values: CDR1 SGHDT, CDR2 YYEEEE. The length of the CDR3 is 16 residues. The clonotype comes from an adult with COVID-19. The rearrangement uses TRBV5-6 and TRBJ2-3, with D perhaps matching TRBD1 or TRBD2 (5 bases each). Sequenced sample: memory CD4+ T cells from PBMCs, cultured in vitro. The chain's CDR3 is CASSRGEGFNTDTQYF. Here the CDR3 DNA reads TGTGCCAGCAGCCGAGGAGAGGGGTTCAACACAGATACGCAGTATTTT.